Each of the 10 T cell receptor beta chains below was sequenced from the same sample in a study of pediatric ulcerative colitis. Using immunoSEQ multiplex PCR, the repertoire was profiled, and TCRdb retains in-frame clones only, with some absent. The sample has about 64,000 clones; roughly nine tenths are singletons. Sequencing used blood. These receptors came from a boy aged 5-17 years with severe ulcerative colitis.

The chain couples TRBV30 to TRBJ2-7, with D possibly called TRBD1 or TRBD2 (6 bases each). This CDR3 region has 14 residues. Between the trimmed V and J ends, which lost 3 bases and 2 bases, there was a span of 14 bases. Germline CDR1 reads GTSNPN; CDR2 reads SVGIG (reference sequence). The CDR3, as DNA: TGTGCCTGGAGCCTGGGGGCGGGGACCTACGAGCAGTACTTC. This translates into CAWSLGAGTYEQYF.

The CDR3: CASGGAGELFF. Written as DNA, the CDR3 is TGTGCCAGCGGTGGTGCCGGGGAGCTGTTTTTT. The V gene is TRBV27, the J gene TRBJ2-2; D unclear. V was clipped by 8 bases and J by 6 bases, with 7 bases between them. Germline V lookup: CDR1 MNHEY, CDR2 SMNVEV (reference sequence). The CDR3 has 11 amino acids.

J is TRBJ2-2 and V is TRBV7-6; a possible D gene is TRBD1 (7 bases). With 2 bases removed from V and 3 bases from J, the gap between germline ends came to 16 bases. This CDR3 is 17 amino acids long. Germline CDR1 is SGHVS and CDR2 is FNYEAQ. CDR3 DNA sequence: TGTGCCAGCAGCTTATTGTCGGGGGACAGAGACACCGGGGAGCTGTTTTTT. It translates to CASSLLSGDRDTGELFF.

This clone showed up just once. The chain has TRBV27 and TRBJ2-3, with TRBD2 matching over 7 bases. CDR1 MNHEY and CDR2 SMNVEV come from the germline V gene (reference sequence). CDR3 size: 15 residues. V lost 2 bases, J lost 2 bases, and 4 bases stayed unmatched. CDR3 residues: CASSLAGATTDTQYF. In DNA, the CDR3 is TGTGCCAGCAGTTTAGCGGGAGCGACCACAGATACGCAGTATTTT.

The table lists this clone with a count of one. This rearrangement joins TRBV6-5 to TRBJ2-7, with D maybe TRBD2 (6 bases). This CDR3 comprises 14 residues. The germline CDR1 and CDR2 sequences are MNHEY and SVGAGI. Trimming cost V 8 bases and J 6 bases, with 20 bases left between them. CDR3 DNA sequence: TGTGCCAGCGGGGGACTTAAGGCCTCAATCGAGCAGTACTTC. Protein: CASGGLKASIEQYF.

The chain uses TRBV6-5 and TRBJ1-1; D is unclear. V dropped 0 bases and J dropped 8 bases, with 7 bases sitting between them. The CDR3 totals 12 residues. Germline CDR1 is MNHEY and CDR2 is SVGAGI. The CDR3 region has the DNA TGTGCCAGCAGTTACTCGAAAGGGGAAGCTTTCTTT. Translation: CASSYSKGEAFF.

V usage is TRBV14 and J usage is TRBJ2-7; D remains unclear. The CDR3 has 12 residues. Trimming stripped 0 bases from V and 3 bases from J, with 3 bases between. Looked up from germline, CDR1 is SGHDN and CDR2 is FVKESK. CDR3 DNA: TGTGCCAGCAGCCAAGATAGCTACGAGCAGTACTTC. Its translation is CASSQDSYEQYF. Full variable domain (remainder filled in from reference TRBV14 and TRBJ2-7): EAGVTQFPSHSVIEKGQTVTLRCDPISGHDNLYWYRRVMGKEIKFLLHFVKESKQDESGMPNNRFLAERTGGTYSTLKVQPAELEDSGVYFCASSQDSYEQYFGPGTRLTVT.

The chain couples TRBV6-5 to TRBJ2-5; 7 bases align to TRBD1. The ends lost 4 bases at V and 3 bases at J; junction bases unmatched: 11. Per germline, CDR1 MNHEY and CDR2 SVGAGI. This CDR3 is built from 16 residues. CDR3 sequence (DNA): TGTGCCAGCAGTTCTGTCGCTTGGACAGGAAAAGAGACCCAGTACTTC. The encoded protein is CASSSVAWTGKETQYF.

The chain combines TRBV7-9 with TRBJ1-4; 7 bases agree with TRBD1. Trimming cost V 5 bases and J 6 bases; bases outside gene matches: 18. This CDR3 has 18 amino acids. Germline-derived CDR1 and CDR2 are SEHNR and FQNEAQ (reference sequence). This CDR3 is CASSIPRDSFFGDEKLFF. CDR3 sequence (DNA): TGTGCCAGCAGCATACCCCGGGACAGTTTCTTTGGGGATGAAAAACTGTTTTTT.

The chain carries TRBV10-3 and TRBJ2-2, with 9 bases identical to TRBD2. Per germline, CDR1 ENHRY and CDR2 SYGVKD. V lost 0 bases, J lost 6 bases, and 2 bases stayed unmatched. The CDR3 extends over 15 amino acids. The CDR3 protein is CAISESAGGPGELFF. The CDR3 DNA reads TGTGCCATCAGTGAGTCGGCGGGAGGGCCCGGGGAGCTGTTTTTT.